This passage covers 4 T cell receptor beta chains from one sample sequenced in a study of identical twins. Each CDR3 protein is one row after TCRdb ran MiXCR on the 5' RACE reads. The sample records around 340,000 distinct CDR3 sequences, around 12% being singletons. The sample was also reused in another study, on yellow fever vaccine responses in identical twins.

Sequenced: CD8+ T cells sorted from blood. These receptors all stem from a woman in her late teens or twenties in good health.

J is TRBJ2-1 and V is TRBV5-5; D possibly matches TRBD1 or TRBD2 (5 bases each). The CDR3 loop spans 16 amino acids. Trimming pared 1 base from V and 2 bases from J, leaving 13 bases between. Per germline, CDR1 SGHKS and CDR2 YYEKEE (reference sequence). The CDR3 DNA reads as TGTGCCAGCAGCTTGTTGGGGGAAGGTACCTACAATGAGCAGTTCTTC. This gives the protein CASSLLGEGTYNEQFF. Based on the CDR3 plus reference TRBV5-5 and TRBJ2-1, the full variable domain is DAGVTQSPTHLIKTRGQQVTLRCSPISGHKSVSWYQQVLGQGPQFIFQYYEKEERGRGNFPDRFSARQFPNYSSELNVNALLLGDSALYLCASSLLGEGTYNEQFFGPGTRLTVL.

The rearrangement links TRBV5-1 to TRBJ2-7; TRBD1 aligns across 9 bases. Unmatched junction bases numbered 9, after V lost 0 bases and J lost 5 bases. From germline, CDR1 is SGHRS and CDR2 YFSETQ. The CDR3 consists of 16 residues. This CDR3 reads CASSLAGTGSGHEQYV. For the CDR3, the DNA is TGCGCCAGCAGCTTGGCCGGGACAGGGTCCGGGCACGAGCAGTACGTC.

Here the CDR3 reads CSARDLGQTYEQYF. The CDR3 region has the DNA TGCAGTGCTAGAGATCTGGGACAGACCTACGAGCAGTACTTC. The chain employs TRBV20-1 and TRBJ2-7, with 7 bases aligning to TRBD1. Germline values: CDR1 DFQATT, CDR2 SNEGSKA (reference sequence). This CDR3 has 14 amino acids. V gave up 0 bases and J gave up 2 bases; unmatched junction bases: 4.

This clonotype showed up many times. J is TRBJ2-1 and V is TRBV4-1; 7 positions agree with TRBD2. The CDR3 length is 15 residues. The germline V gene encodes CDR1 MGHRA and CDR2 YSYEKL. Trimming took 1 base from V and 5 from J; bases not matched to a gene: 5. The CDR3 region is CASSQGAGSHNEQFF. CDR3 bases: TGCGCCAGCAGCCAAGGAGCGGGATCCCACAATGAGCAGTTCTTC.